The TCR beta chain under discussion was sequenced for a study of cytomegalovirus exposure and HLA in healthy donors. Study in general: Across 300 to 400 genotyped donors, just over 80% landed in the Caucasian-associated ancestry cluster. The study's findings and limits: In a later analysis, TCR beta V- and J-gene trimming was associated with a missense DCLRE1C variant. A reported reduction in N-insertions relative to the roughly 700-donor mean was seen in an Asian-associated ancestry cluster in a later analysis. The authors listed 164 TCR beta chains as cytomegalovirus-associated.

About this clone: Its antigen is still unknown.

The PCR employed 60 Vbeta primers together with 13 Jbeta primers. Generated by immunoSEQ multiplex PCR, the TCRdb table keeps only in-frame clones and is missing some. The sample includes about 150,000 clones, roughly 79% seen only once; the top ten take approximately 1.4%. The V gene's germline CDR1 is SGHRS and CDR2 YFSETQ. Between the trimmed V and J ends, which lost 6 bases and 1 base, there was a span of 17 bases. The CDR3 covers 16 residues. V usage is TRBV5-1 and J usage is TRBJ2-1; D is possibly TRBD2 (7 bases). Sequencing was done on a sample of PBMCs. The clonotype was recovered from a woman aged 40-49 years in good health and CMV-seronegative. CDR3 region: CASTAVRGGSYNEQFF. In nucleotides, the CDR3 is TGCGCCAGCACCGCGGTGAGGGGGGGGTCCTACAATGAGCAGTTCTTC.